The rows below give T cell receptor beta chains drawn from one sample of a study of shared clonotypes between healthy human individuals. The protocol was immunoSEQ multiplex PCR, while the TCRdb copy is restricted to in-frame clones and leaves out a portion. The table shows 170,000 or so clones, with over 50% occurring only once. Material for sequencing was memory CD4+ T cells sorted from blood. These receptors all come from a man in his thirties or forties in good health. The CDR3 runs from the conserved cysteine through the conserved F or W. The D gene is left open where the match is weak. Not every row has a clone size; where given, it reads once, few, many or a size class.

v_gene: TRBV19
j_gene: TRBJ2-7
d_gene: .
abundance: .
CDR3nt: TGTGCCAGTAGTATAGGACCCCCCTCACCAGCCTACGAGCAGTACTTC
CDR3aa: CASSIGPPSPAYEQYF

v_gene: TRBV6-4
j_gene: TRBJ2-3
d_gene: .
abundance: .
CDR3nt: TGTGCCAGCGCAGACAGGCGAGGAGATACGCAGTATTTT
CDR3aa: CASADRRGDTQYF

v_gene: TRBV29-1
j_gene: TRBJ2-3
d_gene: TRBD2
abundance: .
CDR3nt: TGCAGCGTCGCTCCCGGGACTAGCGGGCCCACAGATACGCAGTATTTT
CDR3aa: CSVAPGTSGPTDTQYF

v_gene: TRBV10-3
j_gene: TRBJ2-1
d_gene: .
abundance: .
CDR3nt: TGTGCCATCAGTGTCAGCTCCTACAATGAGCAGTTCTTC
CDR3aa: CAISVSSYNEQFF

v_gene: TRBV27
j_gene: TRBJ2-1
d_gene: TRBD1
abundance: .
CDR3nt: TGTGCCAGCAGTTTATCCCCCGCCGACAGGGTCGAGCAGTTCTTC
CDR3aa: CASSLSPADRVEQFF

v_gene: TRBV5-1
j_gene: TRBJ1-1
d_gene: .
abundance: once
CDR3nt: TGCGCCAGCACCTCTGAAAACACTGAAGCTTTCTTT
CDR3aa: CASTSENTEAFF

v_gene: TRBV5-6
j_gene: TRBJ2-3
d_gene: .
abundance: few
CDR3nt: TGTGCCAGCAGCTTAATCCTCCGGGATACGCAGTATTTT
CDR3aa: CASSLILRDTQYF

v_gene: TRBV15
j_gene: TRBJ2-5
d_gene: TRBD2
abundance: many
CDR3nt: TGTGCCACCAGCAGAGTTGAGTCTAGCGGGAGCGGAGAGACCCAGTACTTC
CDR3aa: CATSRVESSGSGETQYF

v_gene: TRBV2
j_gene: TRBJ2-3
d_gene: .
abundance: few
CDR3nt: TGTGCCAGCAGTGTAGGCAGGGTCCCAGATACGCAGTATTTT
CDR3aa: CASSVGRVPDTQYF

v_gene: TRBV5-1
j_gene: TRBJ2-2
d_gene: TRBD1
abundance: .
CDR3nt: TGCGCCAGCAGCTGGACAGGGGCCTCCACCGGGGAGCTGTTTTTT
CDR3aa: CASSWTGASTGELFF

v_gene: TRBV20-1
j_gene: TRBJ2-1
d_gene: .
abundance: once
CDR3nt: TGCAGTGCTAAGGGCAATGAGCAGTTCTTC
CDR3aa: CSAKGNEQFF

v_gene: TRBV9
j_gene: TRBJ2-5
d_gene: TRBD2
abundance: .
CDR3nt: TGTGCCAGCAGCGTAAATGCGCTAGCGGGACAAGAGACCCAGTACTTC
CDR3aa: CASSVNALAGQETQYF

v_gene: TRBV29-1
j_gene: TRBJ2-7
d_gene: .
abundance: .
CDR3nt: TGCAGCGTCGGAAACTCCTACGAGCAGTACTTC
CDR3aa: CSVGNSYEQYF

v_gene: TRBV6-1
j_gene: TRBJ2-2
d_gene: .
abundance: .
CDR3nt: TGTGCCAGCCTGAGACAGACCGGGGAGCTGTTTTTT
CDR3aa: CASLRQTGELFF

v_gene: TRBV7-6
j_gene: TRBJ2-2
d_gene: TRBD2
abundance: .
CDR3nt: TGTGCCACCACGTCGAGCGGGATTCTTGCCGGGGAGCTGTTTTTT
CDR3aa: CATTSSGILAGELFF

v_gene: TRBV5-5
j_gene: TRBJ2-5
d_gene: .
abundance: .
CDR3nt: TGTGCCAGCAGCTTGCAAGGGGGTTGGGAGACCCAGTACTTC
CDR3aa: CASSLQGGWETQYF

v_gene: TRBV5-4
j_gene: TRBJ2-5
d_gene: .
abundance: .
CDR3nt: TGTGCCAGCAGCTTGGTATTAGGGGCCGGGGAGACCCAGTACTTC
CDR3aa: CASSLVLGAGETQYF

v_gene: TRBV28
j_gene: TRBJ2-1
d_gene: TRBD2
abundance: .
CDR3nt: TGTGCCAGCAGTTTCCAAGCTGCGGGAGGGAACGACAATGAGCAGTTCTTC
CDR3aa: CASSFQAAGGNDNEQFF

v_gene: TRBV28
j_gene: TRBJ1-5
d_gene: .
abundance: .
CDR3nt: TGTGCCAGCAGTTGGACGAGGGATCAGCCCCAGCATTTT
CDR3aa: CASSWTRDQPQHF

v_gene: TRBV5-1
j_gene: TRBJ2-1
d_gene: TRBD2
abundance: many
CDR3nt: TGCGCCAGCAGCCAACCGGGACTAGCGGGGGGACGGGGCTCCTACAATGAGCAGTTCTTC
CDR3aa: CASSQPGLAGGRGSYNEQFF

v_gene: TRBV7-8
j_gene: TRBJ2-7
d_gene: .
abundance: .
CDR3nt: TGTGCCAGCAGCTTAGACAGGGCCCCGGTCTACGAGCAGTACTTC
CDR3aa: CASSLDRAPVYEQYF

v_gene: TRBV21-1
j_gene: TRBJ2-7
d_gene: .
abundance: once
CDR3nt: TGTGCCAGCAGCAAAGCTCCCCCGACCGGGGGTTCCGAGCAGTACTTC
CDR3aa: CASSKAPPTGGSEQYF

v_gene: TRBV10-3
j_gene: TRBJ2-1
d_gene: TRBD1
abundance: .
CDR3nt: TGTGCCATCAGGGGGGACAGGGGCGGGGACAATGAGCAGTTCTTC
CDR3aa: CAIRGDRGGDNEQFF

v_gene: TRBV29-1
j_gene: TRBJ2-2
d_gene: TRBD1
abundance: .
CDR3nt: TGCAGCGTACAGGGGGCCCCGAACACCGGGGAGCTGTTTTTT
CDR3aa: CSVQGAPNTGELFF

v_gene: TRBV25-1
j_gene: TRBJ2-4
d_gene: .
abundance: .
CDR3nt: TGTGCCAGCAGTGATTCACGGGATCGGACGGCAGACATTCAGTACTTC
CDR3aa: CASSDSRDRTADIQYF

v_gene: TRBV5-4
j_gene: TRBJ1-1
d_gene: .
abundance: few
CDR3nt: TGTGCCAGCAGCGACCAACAGGGAACAATGAACACTGAAGCTTTCTTT
CDR3aa: CASSDQQGTMNTEAFF

v_gene: TRBV7-2
j_gene: TRBJ2-7
d_gene: TRBD1
abundance: .
CDR3nt: TGTGCCAGCAGCGCGGGACAGGGGCGCGAGCAGTACTTC
CDR3aa: CASSAGQGREQYF

v_gene: TRBV25-1
j_gene: TRBJ2-1
d_gene: TRBD2
abundance: .
CDR3nt: TGTGCCAGCAGTGCACCGGGACTAGGGAATGAGCAGTTCTTC
CDR3aa: CASSAPGLGNEQFF

v_gene: TRBV5-1
j_gene: TRBJ2-7
d_gene: .
abundance: .
CDR3nt: TGCGCCAGCAGCTTGGAAGGGCCTCCGGGCGAGCAGTACTTC
CDR3aa: CASSLEGPPGEQYF

v_gene: TRBV6-5
j_gene: TRBJ2-4
d_gene: .
abundance: .
CDR3nt: TGTGCCAGCAGTCAATCAAAAAACATTCAGTACTTC
CDR3aa: CASSQSKNIQYF

v_gene: TRBV2
j_gene: TRBJ1-4
d_gene: .
abundance: .
CDR3nt: TGTGCCAGCAGTGGATTCCAGGGACACAATGAAAAACTGTTTTTT
CDR3aa: CASSGFQGHNEKLFF